One and the same sample provided the 22 T cell receptor beta chains below, sequenced in a study of T cells in localized non-small cell lung cancer. Some clones are missing from TCRdb's copy, which holds only in-frame ones; the method was immunoSEQ multiplex PCR. The table has around 2,400 clones, about 23% seen once. The sequencing used lung tumor tissue, collected before any cancer treatment. The receptors were sampled from a man between 35 and 75 years old with stage III lung adenocarcinoma.

This chain uses TRBV19 with TRBJ2-7; 7 bases align to TRBD1. Germline CDR1 reads LNHDA; CDR2 reads SQIVND (reference sequence). There are 13 residues in the CDR3. V gave up 5 bases and J gave up 4 bases; unmatched junction bases: 5. CDR3 sequence: CASSSTGIYEQYF. The CDR3 DNA follows: TGTGCCAGTAGTTCGACAGGGATTTACGAGCAGTACTTC.

The rearrangement uses TRBV11-3 and TRBJ2-1; no definite D call. V dropped 3 bases and J dropped 8 bases, with 17 bases sitting between them. Per the germline V gene, CDR1 is SGHNT and CDR2 is YENEEA. This CDR3 has 15 residues. CDR3 nucleotide sequence: TGTGCCAGCAGCTTGTTCTCCCCCCTTATCGATGAGCAGTTCTTC. It yields the protein CASSLFSPLIDEQFF.

The chain is built from TRBV11-3 and TRBJ2-1; a possible D gene is TRBD1 (5 bases). The CDR3 loop spans 15 amino acids. Germline V gives CDR1 SGHNT, CDR2 YENEEA. Trimming stripped 4 bases from V and 0 bases from J, with 10 bases between. The CDR3 region has the DNA TGTGCCAGCAGCTCCCGACAGAGCTCCTACAATGAGCAGTTCTTC. Its translation: CASSSRQSSYNEQFF.

This clone was counted between two and nine times. The chain employs TRBV6-8 and TRBJ2-3, with D possibly being TRBD2 (6 bases). The germline V gene encodes CDR1 MNHGY and CDR2 SAAAGT. Trimming removed 10 bases at V and 3 bases at J, with 17 bases between. The CDR3 loop spans 14 amino acids. Written as DNA, the CDR3 is TGTGCCATCAGCCGGGACTCGTCAACAGATACGCAGTATTTT. As protein: CAISRDSSTDTQYF.

The rearrangement uses TRBV12-5 and TRBJ2-5; 7 positions match TRBD1. The J segment lost 7 bases and the V segment lost 6 bases, leaving 8 bases of the junction unmatched. The CDR3 extends over 13 amino acids. The germline V gene encodes CDR1 LGHNT and CDR2 FRNRAP. CDR3 in DNA: TGTGCTAGTGGAAGGGACAGCGCGCGGACCCAGTACTTC. It encodes CASGRDSARTQYF.

Regarding this clone: The germline gene is not matched at one end of the junction; a read error may be the cause. This chain joins TRBV11-3 and TRBJ2-3; 8 nucleotides line up with TRBD1. Germline CDR1 and CDR2: SGHNT and YENEEA. The CDR3 covers 14 residues. This chain's CDR3 is CASTLGQGGDTQYF. The CDR3 DNA follows: TGTGCCAGCACCTTAGGACAGGGAGGAGATACGCAGTATTTT. The entire variable domain, with the rest obtained from reference TRBV11-3 and TRBJ2-3, is as follows: EAGVVQSPRYKIIEKKQPVAFWCNPISGHNTLYWYLQNLGQGPELLIRYENEEAVDDSQLPKDRFSAERLKGVDSTLKIQPAELGDSAVYLCASTLGQGGDTQYFGPGTRLTVL.

The table lists this clone with a few counts. This rearrangement joins TRBV11-3 to TRBJ1-5, with 7 positions matching TRBD1. Germline trimming cut 3 bases from V and 1 base from J; bases unmatched to any gene: 6. The CDR3 has 16 amino acids. Looked up from germline, CDR1 is SGHNT and CDR2 is YENEEA. The CDR3 DNA follows: TGTGCCAGCAGCTTGGAGACAGGGTGGAGCAATCAGCCCCAGCATTTT. This translates into CASSLETGWSNQPQHF.

The chain couples TRBV6-8 to TRBJ2-2; D remains unclear. Trimming cost V 0 bases and J 4 bases, with 12 bases left between them. The CDR3 is made up of 16 amino acids. The V gene's germline CDR1 is MNHGY and CDR2 SAAAGT. CDR3 loop: CASSYSASPLTGELFF. CDR3 DNA: TGTGCCAGCAGTTACTCTGCTAGTCCACTCACCGGGGAGCTGTTTTTT.

This chain connects TRBV14 to TRBJ2-4; D not certain. Trimming left V 3 bases short and J 0 bases short, with 12 bases between. This CDR3 contains 16 residues. Looked up from germline, CDR1 is SGHDN and CDR2 is FVKESK. In DNA, the CDR3 is TGTGCCAGCAGCCACACGGGCTCTCTAGCCAAAAACATTCAGTACTTC. This sequence encodes CASSHTGSLAKNIQYF.

The genes are TRBV5-1 and TRBJ2-3; D is unresolved. Per the germline V gene, CDR1 is SGHRS and CDR2 is YFSETQ. This CDR3 contains 15 residues. Trimming pared 0 bases from V and 0 bases from J, leaving 8 bases between. DNA of the CDR3: TGCGCCAGCAGCTTGGCACAGTTTAGCACAGATACGCAGTATTTT. As protein: CASSLAQFSTDTQYF.

This clone was counted a few times. The chain employs TRBV6-8 and TRBJ1-4; D remains ambiguous. This CDR3 region has 15 residues. Trimming stripped 4 bases from V and 0 bases from J, with 9 bases between. Germline-derived CDR1 and CDR2 are MNHGY and SAAAGT. DNA of the CDR3: TGTGCCAGCAGTTCGACTGATGCAACTAATGAAAAACTGTTTTTT. Translating it yields CASSSTDATNEKLFF.

This clone has more than one count but fewer than ten. V is TRBV18 and J is TRBJ2-6; D may match TRBD1 or TRBD2 (5 bases each). Trimming took off 3 bases at V and 0 bases at J, with 12 bases between the two ends. This CDR3 comprises 17 residues. Germline V gene lookup returns CDR1 KGHSH and CDR2 LQKENI. The CDR3 spells CASSPRDGSSGANVLTF. CDR3 in DNA: TGTGCCAGCTCACCCCGGGACGGTAGCTCTGGGGCCAACGTCCTGACTTTC.

This clone has a handful of counts. The chain recombines TRBV19 with TRBJ2-1; TRBD1 matches 7 bases. Trimming removed 1 base from V and 5 bases from J; junction bases left unmatched: 2. Germline V gene sequence: CDR1 LNHDA, CDR2 SQIVND (reference sequence). This CDR3 region has 14 residues. CDR3 sequence: CASSIGQGDNEQFF. CDR3 DNA: TGTGCCAGTAGTATAGGACAGGGTGACAATGAGCAGTTCTTC.

By sample share, this clone is medium-sized (0.01 to 0.1%). The CDR3 protein is CASSQEMGGGQPQHF. For the CDR3, the DNA is TGCGCCAGCAGCCAAGAAATGGGGGGCGGCCAGCCCCAGCATTTT. This chain uses TRBV4-1 with TRBJ1-5, with a possible D match to TRBD1 (6 bases). The CDR3 has 15 residues. V gave up 0 bases and J gave up 7 bases, with 13 bases separating them. Germline assignment: CDR1 MGHRA and CDR2 YSYEKL.

The J gene is TRBJ2-1, the V gene TRBV11-3; D may be TRBD2 (5 bases). There are 15 residues in the CDR3. The V end was cut by 5 bases, the J end by 1 base, with 12 bases between. Germline CDR1 is SGHNT and CDR2 is YENEEA. CDR3 sequence (DNA): TGTGCCAGCAGCCCCTGGGGAGCGTCCTACAATGAGCAGTTCTTC. Its translation: CASSPWGASYNEQFF.

The V and J genes are TRBV19 and TRBJ2-7; 10 positions agree with TRBD2. The ends lost 10 bases at V and 7 bases at J; junction bases unmatched: 13. Germline CDR1 is LNHDA and CDR2 is SQIVND (reference sequence). The CDR3 totals 14 residues. DNA of the CDR3: TGTGCCACCTCCCCCGGGACTAGCGCCTTGGAGCAGTACTTC. Its protein is CATSPGTSALEQYF. Based on the CDR3 plus reference TRBV19 and TRBJ2-7, the full variable domain is DGGITQSPKYLFRKEGQNVTLSCEQNLNHDAMYWYRQDPGQGLRLIYYSQIVNDFQKGDIAEGYSVSREKKESFPLTVTSAQKNPTAFYLCATSPGTSALEQYFGPGTRLTVT.

This clone counts as medium-sized. This sequence joins TRBV6-8 and TRBJ1-5, with D possibly TRBD1 on 5 matching bases. The CDR3 consists of 16 residues. The V gene's germline CDR1 is MNHGY and CDR2 SAAAGT. V gave up 0 bases and J gave up 6 bases, with 15 bases separating them. The CDR3 sequence: CASSYSNPRVGQPQHF. The CDR3 DNA follows: TGTGCCAGCAGTTACTCGAATCCCAGGGTCGGTCAGCCCCAGCATTTT.

The chain couples TRBV5-1 to TRBJ2-7, with TRBD2 matching over 9 bases. V shed 5 bases and J 6 bases; nucleotides not matched to a gene: 12. Looked up from germline, CDR1 is SGHRS and CDR2 is YFSETQ. CDR3 length: 15 amino acids. CDR3 coding DNA: TGCGCCAGCAGTATTTCCGGGACTAGCAACCCCGAGCAGTACTTC. As protein: CASSISGTSNPEQYF.

This clone was recorded a few times. J is TRBJ1-4 and V is TRBV9; D unresolved. V was trimmed by 6 bases and J by 6 bases, leaving 9 bases between them. Germline lookup yields CDR1 SGDLS and CDR2 YYNGEE. This CDR3 is 12 amino acids long. CDR3 nucleotides: TGTGCCAGCAAGCAGGAGGATGAAAAACTGTTTTTT. Translating gives CASKQEDEKLFF. The full variable domain, its missing parts supplied by reference TRBV9 and TRBJ1-4, is DSGVTQTPKHLITATGQRVTLRCSPRSGDLSVYWYQQSLDQGLQFLIQYYNGEERAKGNILERFSAQQFPDLHSELNLSSLELGDSALYFCASKQEDEKLFFGSGTQLSVL.

This clone was seen once. V is TRBV30 and J is TRBJ2-7, with D maybe TRBD1 (6 bases). V dropped 0 bases and J dropped 6 bases, with 15 bases sitting between them. Germline CDR1 and CDR2: GTSNPN and SVGIG (reference sequence). CDR3 size: 14 residues. The CDR3 loop reads CAWSVLLGQSEQYF. CDR3 nucleotides: TGTGCCTGGAGTGTACTGTTGGGACAAAGCGAGCAGTACTTC.

This clone has a handful of counts. V gene TRBV6-8 combines with J gene TRBJ2-7; a weak D match, TRBD1 (6 bases). The CDR3 contains 14 residues. The V and J ends lost 8 bases and 3 bases respectively, with 17 bases between them. Germline V gene sequence: CDR1 MNHGY, CDR2 SAAAGT. The CDR3 protein is CASLWTVRHYEQYF. The CDR3 bases are TGTGCCAGCCTATGGACAGTGAGACACTACGAGCAGTACTTC.

This chain connects TRBV6-8 to TRBJ2-3, with TRBD1 identical over 7 bases. V was clipped by 6 bases and J by 7 bases; unmatched bases: 7. Germline V lookup: CDR1 MNHGY, CDR2 SAAAGT. The CDR3 runs to 13 residues. Here the CDR3 reads CASSHPTGHTQYF. The CDR3 region has the DNA TGTGCCAGCAGCCACCCGACAGGGCATACGCAGTATTTT.